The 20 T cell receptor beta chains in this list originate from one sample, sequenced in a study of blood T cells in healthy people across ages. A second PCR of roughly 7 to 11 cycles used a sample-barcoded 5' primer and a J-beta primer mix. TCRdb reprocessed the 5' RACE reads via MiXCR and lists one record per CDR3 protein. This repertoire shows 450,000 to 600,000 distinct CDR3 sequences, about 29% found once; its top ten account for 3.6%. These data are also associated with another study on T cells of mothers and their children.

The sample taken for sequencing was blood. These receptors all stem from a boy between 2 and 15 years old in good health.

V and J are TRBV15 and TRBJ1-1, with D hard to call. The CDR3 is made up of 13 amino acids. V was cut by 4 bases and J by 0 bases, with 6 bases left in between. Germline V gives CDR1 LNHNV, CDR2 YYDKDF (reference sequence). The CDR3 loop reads CATSIGLNTEAFF. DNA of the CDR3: TGTGCCACCAGCATAGGGTTGAACACTGAAGCTTTCTTT.

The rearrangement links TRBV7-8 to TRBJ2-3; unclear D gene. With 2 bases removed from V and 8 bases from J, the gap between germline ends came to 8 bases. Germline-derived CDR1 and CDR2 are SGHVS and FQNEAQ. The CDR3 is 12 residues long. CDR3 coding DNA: TGTGCCAGCAGCTTACTCCTCAGTACGCAGTATTTT. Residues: CASSLLLSTQYF. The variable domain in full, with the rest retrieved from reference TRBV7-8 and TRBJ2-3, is GAGVSQSPRYKVAKRGQDVALRCDPISGHVSLFWYQQALGQGPEFLTYFQNEAQLDKSGLPSDRFFAERPEGSVSTLKIQRTQQEDSAVYLCASSLLLSTQYFGPGTRLTVL.

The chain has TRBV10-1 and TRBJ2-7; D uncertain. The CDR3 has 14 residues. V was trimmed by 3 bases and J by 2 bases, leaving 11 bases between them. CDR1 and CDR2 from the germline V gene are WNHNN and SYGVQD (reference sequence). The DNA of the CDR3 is TGCGCCAGCAGTGAAAGGAGTAGGCCCTACGAGCAGTACTTC. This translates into CASSERSRPYEQYF.

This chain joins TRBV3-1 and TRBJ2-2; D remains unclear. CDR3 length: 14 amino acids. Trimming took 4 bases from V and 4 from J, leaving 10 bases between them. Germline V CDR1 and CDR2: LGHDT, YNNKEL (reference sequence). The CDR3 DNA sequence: TGTGCCAGCAGCCCATCAACGGGCACCGGGGAGCTGTTTTTT. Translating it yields CASSPSTGTGELFF.

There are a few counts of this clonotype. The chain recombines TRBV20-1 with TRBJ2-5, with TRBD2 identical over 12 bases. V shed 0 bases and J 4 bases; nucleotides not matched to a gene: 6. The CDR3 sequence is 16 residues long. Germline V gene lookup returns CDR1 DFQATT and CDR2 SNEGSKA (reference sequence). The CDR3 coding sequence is TGCAGTGCTAGAGATTGGACTAGCGGGATCCGAGAGACCCAGTACTTC. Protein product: CSARDWTSGIRETQYF.

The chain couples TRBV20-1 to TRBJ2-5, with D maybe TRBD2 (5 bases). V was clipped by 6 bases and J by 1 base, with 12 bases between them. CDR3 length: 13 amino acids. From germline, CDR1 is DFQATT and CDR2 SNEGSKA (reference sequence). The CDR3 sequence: CSAAARVQETQYF. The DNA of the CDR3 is TGCAGTGCCGCGGCGAGGGTCCAAGAGACCCAGTACTTC.

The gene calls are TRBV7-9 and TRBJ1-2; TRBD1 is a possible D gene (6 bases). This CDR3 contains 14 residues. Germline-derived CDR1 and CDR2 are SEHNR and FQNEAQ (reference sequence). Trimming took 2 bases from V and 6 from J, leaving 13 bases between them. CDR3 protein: CASSLNAGVDGYTF. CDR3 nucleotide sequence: TGTGCCAGCAGCTTAAATGCAGGGGTGGATGGCTACACCTTC.

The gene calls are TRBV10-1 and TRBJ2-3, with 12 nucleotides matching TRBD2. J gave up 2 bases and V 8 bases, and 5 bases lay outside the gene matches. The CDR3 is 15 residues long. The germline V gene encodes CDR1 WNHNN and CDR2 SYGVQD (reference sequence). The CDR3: CASGGLAGNTDTQYF. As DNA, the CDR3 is TGCGCCAGCGGAGGACTAGCGGGAAACACAGATACGCAGTATTTT.

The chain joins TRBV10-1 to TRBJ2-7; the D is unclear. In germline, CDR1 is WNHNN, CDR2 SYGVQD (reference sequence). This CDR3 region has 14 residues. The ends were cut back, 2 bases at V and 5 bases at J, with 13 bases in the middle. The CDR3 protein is CASSEGSRTHEQYF. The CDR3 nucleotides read TGCGCCAGCAGTGAGGGCTCCAGGACCCACGAGCAGTACTTC.

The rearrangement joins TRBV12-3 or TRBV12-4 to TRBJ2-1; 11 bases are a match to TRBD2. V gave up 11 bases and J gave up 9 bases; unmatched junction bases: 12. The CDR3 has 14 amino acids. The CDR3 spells CAGRGTSGHGEQFF. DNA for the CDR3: TGTGCCGGGAGGGGGACTAGCGGTCACGGTGAGCAGTTCTTC.

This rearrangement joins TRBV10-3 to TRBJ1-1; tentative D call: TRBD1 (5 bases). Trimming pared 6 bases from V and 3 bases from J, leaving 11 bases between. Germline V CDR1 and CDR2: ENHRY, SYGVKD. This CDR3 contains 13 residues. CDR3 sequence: CAISRPGDTEAFF. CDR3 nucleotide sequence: TGTGCCATCAGCCGTCCGGGGGACACTGAAGCTTTCTTT.

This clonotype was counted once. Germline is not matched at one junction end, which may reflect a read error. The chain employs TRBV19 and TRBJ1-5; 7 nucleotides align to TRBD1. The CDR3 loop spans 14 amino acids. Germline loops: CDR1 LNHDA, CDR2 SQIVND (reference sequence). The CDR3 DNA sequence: TGCGCCAGTAGTACGGTCGACAGGGATCAGCCCCAGCATTTT. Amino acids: CASSTVDRDQPQHF.

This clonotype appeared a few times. CDR3 sequence reads: CASSISYNYGYTF. DNA of the CDR3: TGTGCCAGCAGTATCAGTTATAACTATGGCTACACCTTC. J is TRBJ1-2 and V is TRBV27; D is uncertain. The germline V and J ends were trimmed by 5 bases and 1 base, with 8 bases remaining between them. This CDR3 is built from 13 residues. CDR1 and CDR2 from the germline V gene are MNHEY and SMNVEV (reference sequence).

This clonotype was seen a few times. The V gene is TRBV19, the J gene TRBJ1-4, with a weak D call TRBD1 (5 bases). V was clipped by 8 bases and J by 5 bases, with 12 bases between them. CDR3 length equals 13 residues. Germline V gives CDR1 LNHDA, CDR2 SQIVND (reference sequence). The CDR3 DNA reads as TGTGCCAGTGGGGGACCACCGAATGAAAAACTGTTTTTT. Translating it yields CASGGPPNEKLFF.

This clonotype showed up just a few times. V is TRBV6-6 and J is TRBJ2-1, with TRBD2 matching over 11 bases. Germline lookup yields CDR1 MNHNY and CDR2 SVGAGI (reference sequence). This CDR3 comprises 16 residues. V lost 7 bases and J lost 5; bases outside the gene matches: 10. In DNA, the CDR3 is TGTGCCAGCAAGACTATAGCGGGAGGGCTCGACAATGAGCAGTTCTTC. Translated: CASKTIAGGLDNEQFF.

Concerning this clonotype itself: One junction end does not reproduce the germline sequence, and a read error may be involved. CDR3 DNA sequence: TGTGCCAGCAGCGCCGGGACTCCCGAGGCGTTCTTC. It codes for CASSAGTPEAFF. The rearrangement links TRBV7-9 to TRBJ2-5; D possibly corresponds to TRBD2 (6 bases). The CDR3 has 12 residues. Germline V lookup: CDR1 SEHNR, CDR2 FQNEAQ (reference sequence).

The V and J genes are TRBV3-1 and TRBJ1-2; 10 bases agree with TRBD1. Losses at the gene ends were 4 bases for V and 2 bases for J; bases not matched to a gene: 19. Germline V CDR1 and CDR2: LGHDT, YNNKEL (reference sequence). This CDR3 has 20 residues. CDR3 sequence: CASSRDRGLGSTTLNYGYTF. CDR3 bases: TGTGCCAGCAGCCGGGACAGGGGCTTGGGTTCGACCACGTTAAACTATGGCTACACCTTC.

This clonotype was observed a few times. The chain's CDR3 is CASSRGLPQETQYF. For the CDR3, the DNA is TGTGCCAGCAGCCGGGGACTACCCCAAGAGACCCAGTACTTC. The rearrangement uses TRBV5-6 and TRBJ2-5; 7 bases align to TRBD2. V lost 4 bases, J lost 1 base, and 4 bases stayed unmatched. CDR3 size: 14 residues. CDR1 and CDR2 (germline): SGHDT, YYEEEE.

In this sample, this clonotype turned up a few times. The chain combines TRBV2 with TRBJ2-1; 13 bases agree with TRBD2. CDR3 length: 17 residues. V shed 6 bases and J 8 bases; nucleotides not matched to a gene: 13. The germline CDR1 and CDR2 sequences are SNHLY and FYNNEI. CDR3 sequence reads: CASSHWTSGSRAYEQFF. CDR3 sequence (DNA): TGTGCCAGCAGCCATTGGACTAGCGGGAGTCGGGCGTATGAGCAGTTCTTC. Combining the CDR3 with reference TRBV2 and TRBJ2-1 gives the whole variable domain EPEVTQTPSHQVTQMGQEVILRCVPISNHLYFYWYRQILGQKVEFLVSFYNNEISEKSEIFDDQFSVERPDGSNFTLKIRSTKLEDSAMYFCASSHWTSGSRAYEQFFGPGTRLTVL.

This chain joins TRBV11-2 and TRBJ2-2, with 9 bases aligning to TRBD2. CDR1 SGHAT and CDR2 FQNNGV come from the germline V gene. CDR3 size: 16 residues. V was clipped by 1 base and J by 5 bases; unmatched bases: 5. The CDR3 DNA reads TGTGCCAGCAGCTTAGCAGCGGGAGGCTCTACCGGGGAGCTGTTTTTT. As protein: CASSLAAGGSTGELFF.